This TCR beta chain was documented in a study of chemoradiotherapy in HPV16-positive cancers. Turning to the study itself: Functional T-cell assays on a couple of HPV16-positive patients' cells defined candidate HPV-specific clones and common TCR motifs.

A word on this clone: Its antigen is unknown.

Broader study findings: During treatment, candidate HPV-specific clones and E7-related motifs expanded in tumor. Better recurrence-free survival went with HPV-responsive T-cell expansion in HPV16-positive patients.

Repertoires were sampled repeatedly during chemoradiotherapy. Some clones are missing from TCRdb's copy, which holds only in-frame ones; the method was immunoSEQ multiplex PCR. This sample carries 2,500 to 3,000 clones, around 85% of them seen once, and the ten largest clones take roughly a tenth. The V segment lost 6 bases and the J segment 1 base; nucleotides outside the gene matches: 0. This CDR3 spans 12 amino acids. CDR1 is SNHLY, CDR2 FYNNEI, per germline. This sequence joins TRBV2 and TRBJ2-7; 7 bases map to TRBD1. This specimen was blood, taken from a patient who underwent chemoradiotherapy. This TCR was sampled from a human donor with HPV-associated anogenital cancer. CDR3: CASRQGSYEQYF. The DNA of the CDR3 is TGTGCCAGCAGACAGGGGTCCTACGAGCAGTACTTC. Supplemented by reference TRBV2 and TRBJ2-7, the full variable domain reads EPEVTQTPSHQVTQMGQEVILRCVPISNHLYFYWYRQILGQKVEFLVSFYNNEISEKSEIFDDQFSVERPDGSNFTLKIRSTKLEDSAMYFCASRQGSYEQYFGPGTRLTVT.